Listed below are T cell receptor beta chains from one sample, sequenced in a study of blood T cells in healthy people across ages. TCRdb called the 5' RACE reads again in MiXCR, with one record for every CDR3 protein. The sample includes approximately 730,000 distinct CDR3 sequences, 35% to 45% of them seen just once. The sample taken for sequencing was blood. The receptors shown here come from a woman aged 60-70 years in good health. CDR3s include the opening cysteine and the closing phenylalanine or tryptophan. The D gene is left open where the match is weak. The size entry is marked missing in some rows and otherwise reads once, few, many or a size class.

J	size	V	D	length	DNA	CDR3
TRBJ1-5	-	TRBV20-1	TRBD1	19	TGCAGTGCTAGAGCAATTGGACAGGGCGCGGGTTTGAGCAATCAGCCCCAGCATTTT	CSARAIGQGAGLSNQPQHF
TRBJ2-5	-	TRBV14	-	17	TGTGCCAGCAGCCAAGATAGGAAGGTAGCGCGACAAGAGACCCAGTACTTC	CASSQDRKVARQETQYF
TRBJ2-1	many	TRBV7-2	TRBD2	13	TGTGCCAGCAGCCCCCAGGGGACTAGCGTCCTGTTCTTC	CASSPQGTSVLFF
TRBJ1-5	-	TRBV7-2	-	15	TGTGCCAGCAGCTTCACAGACAATAGCAATCAGCCCCAGCATTTT	CASSFTDNSNQPQHF
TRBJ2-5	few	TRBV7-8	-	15	TGTGCCAGCAGCACTTCGGGACCGAGGCAAGAGACCCAGTACTTC	CASSTSGPRQETQYF
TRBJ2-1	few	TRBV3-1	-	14	TGTGCCAGCAGCCAAAGCGCTGTAACCAATGAGCAGTTCTTC	CASSQSAVTNEQFF
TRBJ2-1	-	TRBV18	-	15	TGTGCCAGCTCACTATCACCCGTACAGACAAATGAGCAGTTCTTC	CASSLSPVQTNEQFF
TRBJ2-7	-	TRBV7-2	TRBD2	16	TGTGCCAGCAGCTTGAGTAGCGGGAGCCCCTACAATGAGCAGTACTTC	CASSLSSGSPYNEQYF
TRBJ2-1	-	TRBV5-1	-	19	TGCGCCAGCAGCATAAAAGGGACATTTGCATTTTACTACTACAATGAGCAGTTCTTC	CASSIKGTFAFYYYNEQFF
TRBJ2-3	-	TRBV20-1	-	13	TGCAGTGCTGGGGGGGGGCCGAAACATACGCAGTATTTT	CSAGGGPKHTQYF
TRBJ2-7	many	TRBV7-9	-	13	TGTGCCAGCGCCCAGGGGGGAGTCAACGAGCAGTACTTC	CASAQGGVNEQYF
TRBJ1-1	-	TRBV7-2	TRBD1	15	TGTGCCAGCAGCACTTGGGGACAGGGGGACACTGAAGCTTTCTTT	CASSTWGQGDTEAFF
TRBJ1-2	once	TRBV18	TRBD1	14	TGTGCCAGCTCATCGAACAGGGGTGGCTATGGCTACACCTTC	CASSSNRGGYGYTF
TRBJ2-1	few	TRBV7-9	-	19	TGTGCCAGCAGCTCACAAGGGGACACGAACATGAGCTCCTACAATGAGCAGTTCTTC	CASSSQGDTNMSSYNEQFF
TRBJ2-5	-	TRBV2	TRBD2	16	TGTGCCAGCAGTGAAAGGTCTAGCGGTGATCAAGAGACCCAGTACTTC	CASSERSSGDQETQYF
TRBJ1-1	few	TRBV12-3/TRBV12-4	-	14	TGTGCCAGCAGTCCGGGGACAATGAACACTGAAGCTTTCTTT	CASSPGTMNTEAFF
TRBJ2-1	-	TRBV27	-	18	TGTGCCAGCAGTCCCGGGGCTACCGGAGCGGCTCTATCTAATGAGCAGTTCTTC	CASSPGATGAALSNEQFF
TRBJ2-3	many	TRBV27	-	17	TGTGCCAGCAGTTTATCGATAACGCCCTTCCCCACAGATACGCAGTATTTT	CASSLSITPFPTDTQYF
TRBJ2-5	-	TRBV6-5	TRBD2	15	TGTGCCAGCAGTTACGGAGCGGGAGGGCCAGAGACCCAGTACTTC	CASSYGAGGPETQYF
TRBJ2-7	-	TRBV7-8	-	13	TGTGCCGGCAGTCCAACAACGAGGTACGAGCAGTACTTC	CAGSPTTRYEQYF
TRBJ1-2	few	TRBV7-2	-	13	TGTGCCAGCAGCTTAGGGATCATCTATGGCTACACCTTC	CASSLGIIYGYTF
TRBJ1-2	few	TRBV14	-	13	TGTGCCAGCAGCCAAATGGGGGGGTACGGCTACACCTTC	CASSQMGGYGYTF
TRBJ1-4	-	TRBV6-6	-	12	TGTGCCAGCAGTACCACAAGTGAAAAACTGTTTTTT	CASSTTSEKLFF
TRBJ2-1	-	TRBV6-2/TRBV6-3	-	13	TGTGCCAGCAGACAGGTATTGGCGGGACTGCAGTTCTTC	CASRQVLAGLQFF
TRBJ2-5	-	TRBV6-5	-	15	TGTGCCAGCAGTCCAGACACCTCCATCTACAATGAGCAGTACTTC	CASSPDTSIYNEQYF
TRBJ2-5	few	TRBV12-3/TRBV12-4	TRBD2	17	TGTGCCAGCAGCAACTCACCGGGACTAGCGGGGGGGGAGACCCAGTACTTC	CASSNSPGLAGGETQYF
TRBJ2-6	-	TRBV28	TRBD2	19	TGTGCCAGCAGTTTGGGGGGGGTGCCTCCAGGTTCTGGGGCCAACGTCCTGACTTTC	CASSLGGVPPGSGANVLTF
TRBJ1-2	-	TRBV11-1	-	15	TGTGCCAGCAGCCCCATGGACAGATTCAACTATGGCTACACCTTC	CASSPMDRFNYGYTF
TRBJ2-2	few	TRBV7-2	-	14	TGTGCCAGCAGCCGACAGGGAGGAACCGGGGAGCTGTTTTTT	CASSRQGGTGELFF
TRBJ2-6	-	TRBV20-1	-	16	TGCAGTGCTATGAGACAACCTTTCTCTGGGGCCAACGTCCTGACTTTC	CSAMRQPFSGANVLTF
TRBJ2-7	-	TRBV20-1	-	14	TGCAGTGCTAGAGGGGGCGGGGGCCAGGACGAGCAGTACTTC	CSARGGGGQDEQYF
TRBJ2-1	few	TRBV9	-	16	TGTGCCAGCAGCGTAGTAGGGGGGGGTTGGTACAATGAGCAGTTCTTC	CASSVVGGGWYNEQFF
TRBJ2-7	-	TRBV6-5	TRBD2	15	TGTGCCAGCAGTTTCGGACTAGCGGGGACCTACGAGCAGTACTTC	CASSFGLAGTYEQYF
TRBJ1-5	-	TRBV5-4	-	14	TGTGCCAGCAGCTTGGGGGGGTCTGATCAGCCCCAGCATTTT	CASSLGGSDQPQHF
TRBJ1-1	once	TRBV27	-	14	TGTGCCAGCAGTTTGGGGGGCATTTACACTGAAGCTTTCTTT	CASSLGGIYTEAFF
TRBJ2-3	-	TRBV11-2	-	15	TGTGCCAGCAGCTTCGCCCTCTCGAGTGCAGATACGCAGTATTTT	CASSFALSSADTQYF
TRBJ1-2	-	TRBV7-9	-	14	TGTGCCAGCAGCTTAGAAACAGGGCCCTATGGCTACACCTTC	CASSLETGPYGYTF
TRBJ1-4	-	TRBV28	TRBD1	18	TGTGCCAGCACCAACATTCCGGGACAGGGGGCTTTGAATGAAAAACTGTTTTTT	CASTNIPGQGALNEKLFF
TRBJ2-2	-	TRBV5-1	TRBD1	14	TGCGCCAGCAAAAGACAGGGGAACACCGGGGAGCTGTTTTTT	CASKRQGNTGELFF
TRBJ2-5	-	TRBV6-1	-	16	TGTGCCAGCAACCGAAGAGGGGACGAAAACTACAATGAGCAGTACTTC	CASNRRGDENYNEQYF
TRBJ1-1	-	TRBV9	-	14	TGTGCCAGCAGCGTAGTGGGGGCGAGCACTGAAGCTTTCTTT	CASSVVGASTEAFF
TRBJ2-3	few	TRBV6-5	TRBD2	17	TGTGCCAGCAGTTACTCGATCGTAGCGGGGGGAACAGATACGCAGTATTTT	CASSYSIVAGGTDTQYF
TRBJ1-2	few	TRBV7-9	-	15	TGTGCCAGCACCCTTGGATCGGGGCGATTCTATGGCTACACCTTC	CASTLGSGRFYGYTF
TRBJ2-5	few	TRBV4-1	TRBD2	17	TGCGCCAGCAGCCAAGCTTTGGTAGCGGGGGGCCAAGAGACCCAGTACTTC	CASSQALVAGGQETQYF
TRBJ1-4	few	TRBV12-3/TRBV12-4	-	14	TGTGCCAGCAGTTTTGGACAGTATAATGAAAAACTGTTTTTT	CASSFGQYNEKLFF
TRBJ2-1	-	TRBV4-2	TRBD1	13	TGTGCCAGCAGCTTGACAGGGGCAAATGGGCAGTTCTTC	CASSLTGANGQFF
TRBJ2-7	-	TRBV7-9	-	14	TGTGCCAGCAGCGGAGGGCCAGCCCCTTGGGAGCAGTACTTC	CASSGGPAPWEQYF
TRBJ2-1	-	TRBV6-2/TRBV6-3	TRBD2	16	TGTGCCAGCAGTTACTCTGGGACTAGCATGTCGTGGGAGCAGTTCTTC	CASSYSGTSMSWEQFF
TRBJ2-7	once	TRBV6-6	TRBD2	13	TGTGCCAGCGGGCGGGGGACCTCCTACGAGCAGTACTTC	CASGRGTSYEQYF